Listed here are 27 T cell receptor beta chains from one sample, sequenced in a study of blood T cell repertoires in COVID-19. Using immunoSEQ multiplex PCR, the repertoire was profiled, and TCRdb retains in-frame clones only, with some absent. Here the sample spans 400,000 to 450,000 clones, about 87% being singletons. The specimen was peripheral blood. The source is a woman aged 50 to 65 with COVID-19, enrolled during active disease.

The V call is TRBV11-3, the J call TRBJ1-1, with 7 nucleotides matching TRBD1. Losses at the gene ends were 1 base for V and 3 bases for J; bases not matched to a gene: 11. The CDR3 extends over 17 amino acids. CDR1 and CDR2 from the germline V gene are SGHNT and YENEEA. In nucleotides, the CDR3 is TGTGCCAGCAGCTTAGGCGAGACAGGGTACATGGACACTGAAGCTTTCTTT. This encodes CASSLGETGYMDTEAFF.

The chain is built from TRBV30 and TRBJ1-5; D gene uncertain. The CDR3 covers 13 residues. Germline assignment: CDR1 GTSNPN and CDR2 SVGIG (reference sequence). The ends were cut back, 0 bases at V and 8 bases at J, with 11 bases in the middle. In nucleotides, the CDR3 is TGTGCCTGGAGTGTAAGCTCGGTGGAGCCCCAGCATTTT. Translating gives CAWSVSSVEPQHF.

The chain links TRBV6-1 to TRBJ1-1, with TRBD1 matching over 8 bases. Germline V CDR1 and CDR2: MNHNS, SASEGT. Trimming at V came to 2 bases and at J to 4 bases, leaving 3 bases not matched to a gene. The CDR3 runs to 14 residues. CDR3 DNA sequence: TGTGCCAGCAGTGAACAGGGGGCGGTCACTGAAGCTTTCTTT. It codes for CASSEQGAVTEAFF.

This chain connects TRBV19 to TRBJ1-5; TRBD1 matches 7 bases. Trimming took 1 base from V and 2 from J; bases not matched to a gene: 2. Germline CDR1 reads LNHDA; CDR2 reads SQIVND (reference sequence). The CDR3 covers 15 residues. The CDR3 region is CASSIGQGGNQPQHF. For the CDR3, the DNA is TGTGCCAGTAGTATAGGACAGGGAGGCAATCAGCCCCAGCATTTT.

This clone was seen just once. The V and J genes are TRBV2 and TRBJ2-7; 8 nucleotides match TRBD2. The germline gives CDR1 SNHLY, CDR2 FYNNEI. The CDR3 runs to 16 residues. J gave up 0 bases and V 6 bases, and 10 bases lay outside the gene matches. CDR3 sequence: CASSQGGSGSSYEQYF. The CDR3 bases are TGTGCCAGCAGCCAAGGGGGGAGCGGGAGCTCCTACGAGCAGTACTTC.

The chain links TRBV12-3 or TRBV12-4 to TRBJ2-1, with TRBD2 matching 9 bases. J gave up 6 bases and V 6 bases, and 3 bases lay outside the gene matches. This CDR3 spans 13 amino acids. DNA for the CDR3: TGTGCCAGCAGCATGACTAGCGGCAATGAGCAGTTCTTC. It is translated as CASSMTSGNEQFF.

The chain is built from TRBV5-1 and TRBJ2-1; TRBD1 agrees at 7 bases. Germline V CDR1 and CDR2: SGHRS, YFSETQ. The CDR3 has 17 amino acids. The V and J ends lost 3 bases and 3 bases, in that order; junction bases with no gene match: 12. The CDR3 here is CASSSAGTALGYNEQFF. CDR3 in DNA: TGCGCCAGCAGCTCGGCAGGGACAGCCCTCGGCTACAATGAGCAGTTCTTC.

The count of this clone is one. The rearrangement links TRBV11-1 to TRBJ1-2; TRBD1 agrees at 11 bases. With V trimmed by 2 bases and J by 4 bases, 3 bases remained unmatched. This CDR3 region has 15 residues. CDR1 and CDR2 from the germline V gene are SGHAT and FQDESV (reference sequence). The CDR3 region is CASSLRTGGSYGYTF. The CDR3 region has the DNA TGTGCCAGCAGCTTACGGACAGGGGGCAGCTATGGCTACACCTTC.

This chain connects TRBV13 to TRBJ2-7, with 10 bases lining up with TRBD2. This CDR3 contains 15 residues. Germline V gene data show CDR1 as PRHDT and CDR2 as FYEKMQ (reference sequence). J lost 0 bases, V lost 5 bases, and 4 bases had no gene match. The CDR3 is CASSKLAGSSYEQYF. In DNA, the CDR3 is TGTGCCAGCAGCAAACTAGCGGGGTCCTCCTACGAGCAGTACTTC.

In DNA form, the CDR3 reads TGTGCCAGCAGTTACTCCCTCGGCACCGGGGAGCTGTTTTTT. The encoded protein is CASSYSLGTGELFF. V usage is TRBV6-6 and J usage is TRBJ2-2; D gene uncertain. The CDR3 is 14 residues long. Germline V gene sequence: CDR1 MNHNY, CDR2 SVGAGI (reference sequence). Trimming shortened V by 0 bases and J by 4 bases, and 6 bases separated the two germline ends.

The chain links TRBV27 to TRBJ2-7, with a possible D match to TRBD1 (6 bases). The V end was cut by 4 bases, the J end by 0 bases, with 10 bases between. CDR3 size: 14 residues. Germline CDR1 is MNHEY and CDR2 is SMNVEV (reference sequence). The CDR3 DNA sequence: TGTGCCAGCAGTTCGCCGGACAGCTCCTACGAGCAGTACTTC. Its translation: CASSSPDSSYEQYF.

The CDR3 nucleotides are TGTGCCAGCAGACCCGGGGACAGCTTAATTGGCGAGCAGTACTTC. Amino acid sequence: CASRPGDSLIGEQYF. This chain links TRBV6-5 with TRBJ2-7; 7 bases agree with TRBD1. Germline CDR1 and CDR2: MNHEY and SVGAGI. This CDR3 contains 15 residues. Germline trimming cut 6 bases from V and 6 bases from J; bases unmatched to any gene: 14.

CDR3 sequence reads: CAWSAQGDEQYF. In nucleotides, the CDR3 is TGTGCCTGGAGTGCACAGGGGGACGAGCAGTACTTC. The chain employs TRBV30 and TRBJ2-7; 8 bases line up with TRBD1. V dropped 1 base and J dropped 5; count of bases not matched to a gene: 1. The V gene's germline CDR1 is GTSNPN and CDR2 SVGIG (reference sequence). This CDR3 region has 12 residues.

The chain recombines TRBV27 with TRBJ2-3; no clear D gene. The CDR3 consists of 15 residues. Germline V CDR1 and CDR2: MNHEY, SMNVEV (reference sequence). V was trimmed by 3 bases and J by 0 bases, leaving 10 bases between them. The CDR3 DNA follows: TGTGCCAGCAGTTTTGGCACCTCTAGCACAGATACGCAGTATTTT. Amino acid sequence: CASSFGTSSTDTQYF.

The chain joins TRBV29-1 to TRBJ1-5; 7 bases map to TRBD1. J lost 4 bases, V lost 6 bases, and 3 bases had no gene match. The CDR3 totals 12 residues. Germline CDR1 and CDR2: SQVTM and ANQGSEA. CDR3 residues: CSVGTANQPQHF. The CDR3 coding sequence is TGCAGCGTGGGGACAGCTAATCAGCCCCAGCATTTT.

The chain has TRBV6-5 and TRBJ2-4; 7 positions match TRBD1. V lost 5 bases and J lost 2; bases outside the gene matches: 6. The CDR3 is 15 residues long. From germline, CDR1 is MNHEY and CDR2 SVGAGI. The CDR3 sequence is CASSIQGMSKNIQYF. The CDR3 nucleotides are TGTGCCAGCAGTATACAGGGGATGTCCAAAAACATTCAGTACTTC.

V gene TRBV5-1 combines with J gene TRBJ2-5; D is possibly TRBD1 (5 bases). The CDR3 contains 14 residues. V shed 0 bases and J shed 2 bases, with 8 bases lying between them. Germline-derived CDR1 and CDR2 are SGHRS and YFSETQ. The chain's CDR3 is CASSLGSGQETQYF. Here the CDR3 DNA reads TGCGCCAGCAGCTTGGGGTCAGGGCAAGAGACCCAGTACTTC.

The DNA of the CDR3 is TGCGCCAGCAGCTTGGCCGGGGGGGCAGGATATGGCTACACCTTC. Translation gives CASSLAGGAGYGYTF. The genes are TRBV5-1 and TRBJ1-2; tentatively, D is TRBD1 (6 bases). The germline V and J ends were trimmed by 0 bases and 5 bases, with 14 bases remaining between them. The germline gives CDR1 SGHRS, CDR2 YFSETQ. This CDR3 has 15 residues.

The chain employs TRBV7-3 and TRBJ1-6; TRBD1 matches at 10 bases. Germline V gene data show CDR1 as SGHTA and CDR2 as FQGTGA. The CDR3 extends over 18 amino acids. After removal of 6 bases from V and 1 base from J, the junction contained 9 bases not matched to a gene. This CDR3 is CASSGDRGLVSYNSPLHF. The CDR3, as DNA: TGTGCCAGCAGTGGGGACAGGGGATTAGTTTCCTATAATTCACCCCTCCACTTT. The full variable domain, rest sourced from reference TRBV7-3 and TRBJ1-6, is GAGVSQTPSNKVTEKGKYVELRCDPISGHTALYWYRQSLGQGPEFLIYFQGTGAADDSGLPNDRFFAVRPEGSVSTLKIQRTERGDSAVYLCASSGDRGLVSYNSPLHFGNGTRLTVT.

V and J are TRBV30 and TRBJ1-1; maybe TRBD1 (5 bases). Trimming took off 7 bases at V and 0 bases at J, with 9 bases between the two ends. The germline V gene has CDR1 GTSNPN and CDR2 SVGIG (reference sequence). The CDR3 contains 12 residues. This CDR3 is CASQGMNTEAFF. The CDR3 region has the DNA TGTGCCTCCCAGGGTATGAACACTGAAGCTTTCTTT.

The rearrangement links TRBV7-8 to TRBJ2-2, with D possibly TRBD1 on 5 matching bases. This CDR3 has 16 residues. The V gene lost 5 bases and the J gene lost 3 bases, with 16 bases spanning the gap. CDR1 SGHVS and CDR2 FQNEAQ come from the germline V gene. CDR3 loop: CASSLSRGIHTGELFF. The CDR3 nucleotides are TGTGCCAGCAGCCTTAGTAGGGGAATCCACACCGGGGAGCTGTTTTTT.

CDR3 coding DNA: TGCGCCAGCAGCCAAGAATGGGACAGTCGAGCCTACGAGCAGTACTTC. The encoded protein is CASSQEWDSRAYEQYF. J is TRBJ2-7 and V is TRBV4-1, with TRBD1 identical over 7 bases. This CDR3 contains 16 residues. Looked up from germline, CDR1 is MGHRA and CDR2 is YSYEKL. Trimming cost V 0 bases and J 2 bases; bases outside gene matches: 7.

V and J are TRBV6-5 and TRBJ2-7; 11 bases agree with TRBD2. Germline assignment: CDR1 MNHEY and CDR2 SVGAGI. The CDR3 is 14 residues long. V lost 2 bases and J lost 5; bases outside the gene matches: 2. CDR3 amino acids: CASSYLAGGDEQYF. CDR3 nucleotide sequence: TGTGCCAGCAGTTACCTAGCGGGGGGCGACGAGCAGTACTTC.

For this clone: It is unclear where the CDR3 begins or ends on the DNA, so no DNA is shown, and the CDR3 is as TCRdb lists it. The CDR3 is CASSKSYRCHEQYF. This chain connects TRBV21-1 to TRBJ2-7; no DNA check was done on the table's D call, TRBD1. TRBV21-1 is tagged as a pseudogene. The CDR3 spans 14 residues, counting both ends.

The chain links TRBV6-4 to TRBJ2-3; D is unresolved. V lost 8 bases and J 0 bases, leaving 15 bases between the germline ends. This CDR3 contains 15 residues. Germline values: CDR1 MRHNA, CDR2 SNTAGT. The CDR3 loop reads CASPFGYESTDTQYF. The CDR3 DNA is TGTGCCAGCCCTTTTGGTTACGAGAGCACAGATACGCAGTATTTT.

The rearrangement joins TRBV6-5 to TRBJ2-2, with 8 bases fitting TRBD2. The junction had 8 bases not matched to a gene; V was cut back by 7 bases and J by 4 bases. The germline V gene has CDR1 MNHEY and CDR2 SVGAGI. The CDR3 has 15 residues. CDR3 protein: CASTRAGERTGELFF. The CDR3 bases are TGTGCCAGCACCCGAGCGGGGGAACGCACCGGGGAGCTGTTTTTT.

The chain links TRBV2 to TRBJ1-2; 10 positions agree with TRBD1. V lost 8 bases and J lost 7; bases outside the gene matches: 13. Germline V gives CDR1 SNHLY, CDR2 FYNNEI. The CDR3 sequence is 15 residues long. The CDR3 nucleotides are TGTGCCAGCGTCCGAGGGCGACAGGGGGCTGTTGGCTACACCTTC. As protein: CASVRGRQGAVGYTF.